This T cell receptor (beta chain) was profiled in a study of blood T cell repertoires in COVID-19. Study information: T cells, B-cell-depleted T cells, or PBMCs provided the cDNA or gDNA that served as material.

Measured with immunoSEQ multiplex PCR; TCRdb has only the in-frame clones, and not every one. The repertoire holds 370,000 or so clones, around 87% seen once, with 1% to 1.5% in the top ten. Cohort assignment relied on participant-reported clinical history. Two consecutive negative NP/OP PCR tests, clearance, or resolved symptoms defined Cohort 3 recovery. Germline assignment: CDR1 LNHDA and CDR2 SQIVND (reference sequence). CDR3 length equals 14 residues. V shed 1 base and J 7 bases; nucleotides not matched to a gene: 1. V usage is TRBV19 and J usage is TRBJ1-6; 7 bases line up with TRBD1. The clonotype was recovered from a man aged 25-40 years who had recovered from COVID-19. Sequencing was carried out using PBMCs or T cells enriched from blood (not recorded which). For the CDR3, the DNA is TGTGCCAGTAGTATAGTGGGACAGAATTCACCCCTCCACTTT. This codes for CASSIVGQNSPLHF.